A single sample gave rise to the 30 T cell receptor beta chains below, sequenced in a study of T cell responses to AZD1222 COVID-19 vaccine. Clones were read by immunoSEQ multiplex PCR, and TCRdb kept only the in-frame ones, dropping some. The sample contains about 120,000 clones, approximately 90% of which appear only once. This material consisted of peripheral blood, taken 28 days after the second AZD1222 dose. The receptors shown here come from an adult who received the AZD1222 COVID-19 vaccine.

V usage is TRBV7-7 and J usage is TRBJ2-5; TRBD2 matches at 8 bases. There are 15 residues in the CDR3. With 3 bases clipped from V and 4 bases from J, the junction kept 7 bases outside the gene matches. Germline assignment: CDR1 SSHAT and CDR2 FNYEAQ (reference sequence). The DNA for the CDR3 is TGTGCCAGCAGCTTCTACCCTAGCGGGTCAGAGACCCAGTACTTC. Translated, it gives CASSFYPSGSETQYF.

This clone was counted a single time. J is TRBJ1-6 and V is TRBV19; D is unclear. The CDR3 loop spans 15 amino acids. Germline lookup yields CDR1 LNHDA and CDR2 SQIVND (reference sequence). Trimming removed 5 bases from V and 8 bases from J, with 16 bases in between. In DNA form, the CDR3 reads TGTGCCAGTAGTTACTTCGCACGGAGGGATTCACCCCTCCACTTT. Its protein product is CASSYFARRDSPLHF.

This chain connects TRBV15 to TRBJ1-2; a weak D match, TRBD1 (6 bases). The CDR3 loop spans 13 amino acids. Per the germline V gene, CDR1 is LNHNV and CDR2 is YYDKDF (reference sequence). V lost 0 bases, J lost 9 bases, and 11 bases lay in between. The CDR3 region is CATSRDIGDSYTF. Written as DNA, the CDR3 is TGTGCCACCAGCAGAGATATAGGGGACAGCTACACCTTC.

This clone was seen just once. V gene TRBV19 combines with J gene TRBJ1-2; D unclear. Trimming cost V 2 bases and J 1 base, with 8 bases left between them. Germline-derived CDR1 and CDR2 are LNHDA and SQIVND (reference sequence). The CDR3 is 14 amino acids. For the CDR3, the DNA is TGTGCCAGTAGTATAAACAACGGTAACTATGGCTACACCTTC. This sequence encodes CASSINNGNYGYTF.

The DNA of the CDR3 is TGTGCCAGCAGCTTAAGGGACCCAGGTACTTATAGCAATCAGCCCCAGCATTTT. Translated, it gives CASSLRDPGTYSNQPQHF. The chain is built from TRBV7-2 and TRBJ1-5, with D perhaps TRBD1 (5 bases). The germline gives CDR1 SGHTA, CDR2 FQGNSA. This CDR3 has 18 amino acids. V lost 2 bases and J lost 0, with 17 bases in between.

The chain is built from TRBV27 and TRBJ2-2, with TRBD1 as a possible D gene (7 bases). The length of the CDR3 is 12 residues. The V gene lost 6 bases and the J gene lost 9 bases, with 11 bases spanning the gap. Germline loops: CDR1 MNHEY, CDR2 SMNVEV (reference sequence). The CDR3 sequence: CASSQGGRELFF. For the CDR3, the DNA is TGTGCCAGCAGCCAGGGGGGCAGGGAGCTGTTTTTT.

In nucleotides, the CDR3 is TGTGCCAGCAGCTTAAAGCGGGGGCGCACAGATACGCAGTATTTT. Amino acid sequence: CASSLKRGRTDTQYF. The rearrangement uses TRBV5-4 and TRBJ2-3, with TRBD2 matching 8 bases. V trimming: 2 bases; J trimming: 1 base; junction bases outside the gene matches: 3. The CDR3 is made up of 15 amino acids. The germline V gene encodes CDR1 SGHNT and CDR2 YYREEE (reference sequence).

The chain employs TRBV27 and TRBJ2-7; D possibly corresponds to TRBD1 (5 bases). Germline V lookup: CDR1 MNHEY, CDR2 SMNVEV (reference sequence). This CDR3 spans 13 amino acids. V lost 6 bases and J lost 5, with 14 bases in between. CDR3 loop: CASRETATNEQYF. CDR3 DNA sequence: TGTGCCAGCAGGGAGACAGCCACTAACGAGCAGTACTTC.

The gene calls are TRBV29-1 and TRBJ1-1; the D gene is possibly TRBD1 (6 bases). The V end lost 4 bases, the J end lost 3 bases, and 18 bases lay between the germline ends. CDR3 length: 15 amino acids. Per germline, CDR1 SQVTM and CDR2 ANQGSEA. CDR3 nucleotide sequence: TGCAGCGTTGGCCGCAGGGGAAAGAGGTACACTGAAGCTTTCTTT. Protein product: CSVGRRGKRYTEAFF.

This rearrangement joins TRBV5-8 to TRBJ1-2, with D unclear. The CDR3 contains 12 residues. Per the germline V gene, CDR1 is SGHTS and CDR2 is YDEGEE. V lost 6 bases and J 4 bases, leaving 10 bases between the germline ends. The chain's CDR3 is CASIGLLYGYTF. The CDR3 region has the DNA TGTGCCAGCATTGGCCTTCTCTATGGCTACACCTTC.

The chain joins TRBV9 to TRBJ2-1; the match to TRBD2 covers 11 bases. CDR3 length equals 15 residues. The germline V gene encodes CDR1 SGDLS and CDR2 YYNGEE. After removal of 0 bases from V and 7 bases from J, the junction contained 3 bases not matched to a gene. The CDR3 DNA follows: TGTGCCAGCAGCGTAGTTAGCGGGGGGGTTAATGAGCAGTTCTTC. It yields the protein CASSVVSGGVNEQFF. The whole variable domain, filled in from reference TRBV9 and TRBJ2-1, reads DSGVTQTPKHLITATGQRVTLRCSPRSGDLSVYWYQQSLDQGLQFLIQYYNGEERAKGNILERFSAQQFPDLHSELNLSSLELGDSALYFCASSVVSGGVNEQFFGPGTRLTVL.

The chain combines TRBV5-6 with TRBJ1-2; D is perhaps TRBD1 (6 bases). The V gene lost 5 bases and the J gene lost 5 bases, with 13 bases spanning the gap. This CDR3 contains 13 residues. Germline CDR1 is SGHDT and CDR2 is YYEEEE. This chain's CDR3 is CASRPDRFYGYTF. The CDR3 nucleotides are TGTGCCAGCAGGCCCGACAGGTTTTATGGCTACACCTTC.

The CDR3 region is CASSETYRDTEAFF. In DNA, the CDR3 is TGCGCCAGCAGTGAGACCTACAGGGACACTGAAGCTTTCTTT. The rearrangement uses TRBV10-2 and TRBJ1-1, with D possibly being TRBD1 (6 bases). This CDR3 region has 14 residues. Germline V gene sequence: CDR1 WSHSY, CDR2 SAAADI. V dropped 2 bases and J dropped 3 bases, with 10 bases sitting between them.

In nucleotides, the CDR3 is TGTGCCAGTAGTATAGGGGGACAGGGCTTCTACGAGCAGTACTTC. It yields the protein CASSIGGQGFYEQYF. The V gene is TRBV19, the J gene TRBJ2-7; 9 bases are a match to TRBD1. This CDR3 has 15 residues. Germline loops: CDR1 LNHDA, CDR2 SQIVND (reference sequence). Trimming took 1 base from V and 3 from J; bases not matched to a gene: 4.

This clone was counted only a few times. The V gene is TRBV20-1, the J gene TRBJ1-2; no firm D call. Germline-derived CDR1 and CDR2 are DFQATT and SNEGSKA (reference sequence). Between the trimmed V and J ends, which lost 6 bases and 11 bases, there was a span of 16 bases. The CDR3 contains 11 residues. The CDR3 DNA reads TGCAGTGCCACCCGCGGTATAGGTTACACCTTC. Its protein is CSATRGIGYTF.

V gene TRBV7-9 combines with J gene TRBJ2-7; 9 bases match TRBD1. The CDR3 loop spans 16 amino acids. Germline CDR1 reads SEHNR; CDR2 reads FQNEAQ (reference sequence). With V trimmed by 4 bases and J by 3 bases, 10 bases remained unmatched. CDR3 nucleotide sequence: TGTGCCAGCAGCTCGAGGACAGGGGACTTGGGCTACGAGCAGTACTTC. This sequence encodes CASSSRTGDLGYEQYF.

The V gene is TRBV6-1, the J gene TRBJ1-3, with D unresolved. CDR3 length equals 14 residues. Germline CDR1 and CDR2: MNHNS and SASEGT. V was cut by 3 bases and J by 4 bases, with 10 bases left in between. In DNA, the CDR3 is TGTGCCAGCAGTGATAGGGCTACAGGAAACACCATATATTTT. Translation: CASSDRATGNTIYF.

The V gene is TRBV10-2, the J gene TRBJ2-2; D is ambiguous. The CDR3 is made up of 12 amino acids. Germline V lookup: CDR1 WSHSY, CDR2 SAAADI. Trimming cost V 7 bases and J 5 bases, with 8 bases left between them. The DNA for the CDR3 is TGCGCCAGCAATAGTGGAACCGGGGAGCTGTTTTTT. It yields the protein CASNSGTGELFF.

The chain links TRBV19 to TRBJ2-7; 7 bases line up with TRBD1. V shed 4 bases, J shed 0 bases, and the junction held 3 bases outside the gene matches. The germline gives CDR1 LNHDA, CDR2 SQIVND (reference sequence). The CDR3 loop spans 14 amino acids. The CDR3 loop is CASSTQGSSYEQYF. The CDR3 region has the DNA TGTGCCAGTAGTACACAGGGGTCCTCCTACGAGCAGTACTTC.

The V gene is TRBV2, the J gene TRBJ2-7; no definite D call. Germline V gene data show CDR1 as SNHLY and CDR2 as FYNNEI. The CDR3 length is 10 residues. V dropped 9 bases and J dropped 3 bases, with 6 bases sitting between them. Here the CDR3 DNA reads TGTGCCAGTAGCATCTACGAGCAGTACTTC. It is translated as CASSIYEQYF.

The genes are TRBV5-1 and TRBJ2-2; D gene unclear. V lost 7 bases and J 2 bases, leaving 15 bases between the germline ends. Germline assignment: CDR1 SGHRS and CDR2 YFSETQ. The CDR3 runs 15 residues. The CDR3 loop is CASGLGTANTGELFF. The DNA of the CDR3 is TGCGCCAGCGGGTTGGGTACAGCAAACACCGGGGAGCTGTTTTTT.

The chain employs TRBV6-2 or TRBV6-3 and TRBJ2-7; D remains unclear. V was cut by 0 bases and J by 5 bases, with 11 bases left in between. The CDR3 spans 14 residues. Per germline, CDR1 MNHEY and CDR2 SVGEGT. CDR3 coding DNA: TGTGCCAGCAGTTACTCGGGCCGCCCCAACGAGCAGTACTTC. Protein: CASSYSGRPNEQYF.

The gene calls are TRBV12-5 and TRBJ2-1; D gene unclear. This CDR3 region has 13 residues. Trimming took off 4 bases at V and 4 bases at J, with 8 bases between the two ends. Germline V gene sequence: CDR1 LGHNT, CDR2 FRNRAP. For the CDR3, the DNA is TGTGCTAGTGGTTCCTACACATACAATGAGCAGTTCTTC. Its protein is CASGSYTYNEQFF.

This clone was seen more than once but under ten times. The rearrangement uses TRBV28 and TRBJ2-6; D may be TRBD2 (5 bases). This CDR3 comprises 14 residues. CDR1 and CDR2 from the germline V gene are MDHEN and SYDVKM. Trimming pared 7 bases from V and 3 bases from J, leaving 10 bases between. This CDR3 is CASIPGVGANVLTF. The CDR3 region has the DNA TGTGCCAGCATTCCCGGGGTTGGGGCCAACGTCCTGACTTTC.

V gene TRBV19 combines with J gene TRBJ1-5; TRBD1 aligns across 8 bases. In germline, CDR1 is LNHDA, CDR2 SQIVND (reference sequence). The CDR3 consists of 16 residues. J was trimmed by 4 bases and V by 1 base; bases with no gene match: 6. In DNA, the CDR3 is TGTGCCAGTAGTATAGCGGCCAGGGGGCGTAATCAGCCCCAGCATTTT. This codes for CASSIAARGRNQPQHF.

The chain uses TRBV5-1 and TRBJ2-3, with TRBD2 matching over 15 bases. This CDR3 contains 18 residues. CDR1 and CDR2 from the germline V gene are SGHRS and YFSETQ. With 4 bases clipped from V and 4 bases from J, the junction kept 10 bases outside the gene matches. The CDR3 loop is CASSTGTSGGTTADTQYF. The CDR3 DNA reads TGCGCCAGCAGCACGGGGACTAGCGGGGGGACCACCGCAGATACGCAGTATTTT.

The V gene is TRBV29-1, the J gene TRBJ2-3, with D perhaps being TRBD1 or TRBD2 (7 bases each). Germline V gives CDR1 SQVTM, CDR2 ANQGSEA. Trimming shortened V by 5 bases and J by 6 bases, and 12 bases separated the two germline ends. The length of the CDR3 is 12 residues. The chain's CDR3 is CSVHRGGDTQYF. The CDR3 nucleotides read TGCAGCGTTCACAGGGGAGGGGATACGCAGTATTTT.

The chain has TRBV10-3 and TRBJ2-1; 10 bases are shared with TRBD2. Trimming at V came to 6 bases and at J to 3 bases, leaving 2 bases not matched to a gene. The CDR3 extends over 14 amino acids. From germline, CDR1 is ENHRY and CDR2 SYGVKD. The DNA for the CDR3 is TGTGCCATCAGCGGACTAGCGGACTACAATGAGCAGTTCTTC. It yields the protein CAISGLADYNEQFF.

V and J are TRBV24-1 and TRBJ2-6; a possible D gene is TRBD2 (6 bases). Germline loops: CDR1 KGHDR, CDR2 SFDVKD. Deletions cut 3 bases from V and 4 bases from J, with 18 bases between. This CDR3 contains 18 residues. CDR3 sequence (DNA): TGTGCCACCAGTGATGCCGGGACTCTACTTAGGGGGGCCAACGTCCTGACTTTC. Protein: CATSDAGTLLRGANVLTF.

This clone was detected only a few times. The chain uses TRBV7-3 and TRBJ1-1, with D unresolved. The CDR3 runs 13 residues. Germline CDR1 reads SGHTA; CDR2 reads FQGTGA. Deletions cut 5 bases from V and 4 bases from J, with 11 bases between. The CDR3 here is CASSLGGPTEAFF. The CDR3 nucleotides read TGTGCCAGCAGCCTCGGAGGCCCCACTGAAGCTTTCTTT.